This T cell receptor beta chain was obtained from a study of T-cell reconstitution after alpha-beta-depleted transplantation in children. This clonotype occurred many times. The antigen is not known. One end of the junction is discordant with germline, which a read error may explain. Study outcomes and limitations: There were reportedly several hundred expanded graft clones from which alpha-beta T cells came about two months after transplant.

A TCRbeta library incorporating unique molecular identifiers was prepared. TCRdb fed the PCR reads into MiXCR, producing one record per CDR3 protein. The sample has around 30,000 distinct CDR3 sequences; under 6.5% are singletons. Germline V gives CDR1 SEHNR, CDR2 FQNEAQ (reference sequence). CDR3 length: 15 residues. The sequence came from a child in the first two years of life who had a stem cell transplant for acute myeloid leukemia, so the T cells may come from the graft donor. The V and J genes are TRBV7-9 and TRBJ2-1; maybe TRBD2 (6 bases). The sequences come from peripheral blood, collected 60 days after TCRalphabeta/CD19-depleted stem cell transplant. The chain's CDR3 is CATSLPLAYYNEQFF. The CDR3 DNA reads TGTGCCACCAGCCTTCCCCTAGCGTACTACAATGAGCAGTTCTTC.